The 28 T cell receptor beta chains below come from one sample, sequenced in a study of blood T cell repertoires in COVID-19. Sequenced by immunoSEQ multiplex PCR; TCRdb stores in-frame clones only, minus some. The sample has approximately 170,000 clones, about nine tenths seen once. Sequencing was carried out using peripheral blood. All receptors come from a man between 60 and 70 years old with active or convalescent COVID-19.

The gene calls are TRBV5-6 and TRBJ1-6, with a weak D call TRBD1 (5 bases). CDR3 length equals 15 residues. Germline V gene data show CDR1 as SGHDT and CDR2 as YYEEEE. V was cut by 5 bases and J by 8 bases, with 17 bases left in between. DNA for the CDR3: TGTGCCAGCAGTTCGTACAGGTCCTACTATTCACCCCTCCACTTT. Encoded protein: CASSSYRSYYSPLHF.

The rearrangement links TRBV24-1 to TRBJ2-1; D is possibly TRBD2 (5 bases). This CDR3 spans 16 amino acids. The ends were cut back, 3 bases at V and 7 bases at J, with 18 bases in the middle. In germline, CDR1 is KGHDR, CDR2 SFDVKD. CDR3 DNA sequence: TGTGCCACCAGTGATCCGGGGAGATCGGGATCGAATGAGCAGTTCTTC. This sequence encodes CATSDPGRSGSNEQFF.

V is TRBV6-5 and J is TRBJ1-2; D remains unclear. Germline loops: CDR1 MNHEY, CDR2 SVGAGI. Trimming took 4 bases from V and 6 from J, leaving 12 bases between them. The CDR3 is 13 amino acids. The CDR3 DNA follows: TGTGCCAGCAGTTCTAATGTAGCTAATGGCTACACCTTC. This sequence encodes CASSSNVANGYTF.

The V and J genes are TRBV6-5 and TRBJ1-2, with 9 bases matching TRBD1. Per germline, CDR1 MNHEY and CDR2 SVGAGI. With V trimmed by 6 bases and J by 3 bases, 5 bases remained unmatched. The CDR3 has 14 residues. The CDR3: CASRRDRVDYGYTF. The CDR3 coding sequence is TGTGCCAGCAGGAGGGACAGGGTGGACTATGGCTACACCTTC.

The CDR3 loop is CASSQDVQLSTEAFF. The CDR3 DNA reads TGTGCCAGCAGCCAAGACGTACAGTTATCCACTGAAGCTTTCTTT. The chain combines TRBV3-1 (or the pseudogene TRBV3-2) with TRBJ1-1, with unresolved D. CDR1 LGHDT and CDR2 YNNKEL come from the germline V gene (reference sequence). The CDR3 runs 15 residues. V was pared by 0 bases and J by 4 bases, with 12 bases between.

V usage is TRBV5-4 and J usage is TRBJ2-7, with TRBD1 matching 7 bases. J gave up 7 bases and V 0 bases, and 22 bases lay outside the gene matches. The CDR3 sequence is 19 residues long. Germline loops: CDR1 SGHNT, CDR2 YYREEE (reference sequence). In DNA, the CDR3 is TGTGCCAGCAGCTTGGGGGGGTTGGCTCGCGGTACAGGGGCCGGGGAGCAGTACTTC. Protein sequence: CASSLGGLARGTGAGEQYF.

This chain joins TRBV6-5 and TRBJ2-7; TRBD1 aligns across 10 bases. Trimming removed 5 bases from V and 6 bases from J; junction bases left unmatched: 7. Germline V gives CDR1 MNHEY, CDR2 SVGAGI. The CDR3 runs to 14 residues. CDR3 protein: CASSRHGTGAEQYF. CDR3 sequence (DNA): TGTGCCAGCAGTCGCCACGGGACAGGGGCCGAGCAGTACTTC.

The rearrangement links TRBV6-5 to TRBJ2-7; TRBD1 matches at 8 bases. The CDR3 contains 14 residues. J lost 1 base, V lost 5 bases, and 4 bases had no gene match. Germline assignment: CDR1 MNHEY and CDR2 SVGAGI. Here the CDR3 DNA reads TGTGCCAGCAGTATAACAGGGGGATCCTACGAGCAGTACTTC. This sequence encodes CASSITGGSYEQYF.

The chain recombines TRBV7-8 with TRBJ2-3; 10 nucleotides align to TRBD2. With 3 bases clipped from V and 8 bases from J, the junction kept 5 bases outside the gene matches. The germline V gene encodes CDR1 SGHVS and CDR2 FQNEAQ. The CDR3 totals 14 residues. CDR3 region: CASSFSSGGATQYF. CDR3 sequence (DNA): TGTGCCAGCAGCTTTTCTAGCGGGGGCGCTACGCAGTATTTT.

The chain recombines TRBV7-6 with TRBJ2-1, with 7 bases aligning to TRBD2. The CDR3 loop spans 16 amino acids. Per germline, CDR1 SGHVS and CDR2 FNYEAQ. Trimming cost V 5 bases and J 0 bases; bases outside gene matches: 7. CDR3 bases: TGTGCCAGCAGCCGTAGCGGGCCGAGCTCCTACAATGAGCAGTTCTTC. The encoded protein is CASSRSGPSSYNEQFF.

The chain carries TRBV2 and TRBJ1-2; D gene ambiguous. The V end lost 4 bases, the J end lost 8 bases, and 14 bases lay between the germline ends. CDR1 is SNHLY, CDR2 FYNNEI, per germline. This CDR3 spans 13 amino acids. This CDR3 reads CASSGSSVSGYTF. The CDR3 DNA sequence: TGTGCCAGCAGTGGAAGTTCGGTTTCCGGCTACACCTTC.

The genes are TRBV12-5 and TRBJ2-5; 11 bases line up with TRBD2. From germline, CDR1 is LGHNT and CDR2 FRNRAP. The CDR3 loop spans 15 amino acids. The V segment lost 5 bases and the J segment 3 bases; nucleotides outside the gene matches: 5. The CDR3 here is CASGPRGLAEETQYF. The CDR3 DNA follows: TGTGCTAGTGGTCCCCGGGGACTAGCGGAAGAGACCCAGTACTTC.

The CDR3 protein is CAISERTGQLIHGYTF. For the CDR3, the DNA is TGTGCCATCAGTGAGAGGACAGGGCAACTTATCCATGGCTACACCTTC. The rearrangement links TRBV10-3 to TRBJ1-2; TRBD1 matches 8 bases. This CDR3 region has 16 residues. The junction had 11 bases not matched to a gene; V was cut back by 2 bases and J by 6 bases. Germline CDR1 and CDR2: ENHRY and SYGVKD.

This clone occurred once. The rearrangement links TRBV13 to TRBJ2-7, with D possibly being TRBD2 (6 bases). The V and J ends lost 5 bases and 4 bases respectively, with 12 bases between them. Per the germline V gene, CDR1 is PRHDT and CDR2 is FYEKMQ (reference sequence). The CDR3 is 13 residues long. DNA for the CDR3: TGTGCCAGCAGCCGAGGGAGCGGGTACGAGCAGTACTTC. Protein product: CASSRGSGYEQYF.

The genes are TRBV19 and TRBJ1-5; D is uncertain. Per germline, CDR1 LNHDA and CDR2 SQIVND (reference sequence). The V end was cut by 6 bases, the J end by 0 bases, with 6 bases between. The CDR3 spans 13 residues. CDR3 protein: CASSSVSNQPQHF. The CDR3 DNA reads as TGTGCCAGTAGCAGCGTTAGCAATCAGCCCCAGCATTTT.

The chain joins TRBV3-1 (or the pseudogene TRBV3-2) to TRBJ1-1, with D possibly being TRBD1 (5 bases). The ends were cut back, 5 bases at V and 5 bases at J, with 15 bases in the middle. Per the germline V gene, CDR1 is LGHDT and CDR2 is YNNKEL (reference sequence). CDR3 size: 14 residues. Here the CDR3 DNA reads TGTGCCAGCAGCTACGGGGGGTTCGGGACTGAAGCTTTCTTT. Translation: CASSYGGFGTEAFF.

This chain joins TRBV6-2 or TRBV6-3 and TRBJ2-7; D is uncertain. Looked up from germline, CDR1 is MNHEY and CDR2 is SVGEGT. Deletions cut 2 bases from V and 3 bases from J, with 2 bases between. There are 11 residues in the CDR3. This CDR3 is CASSYRYEQYF. CDR3 in DNA: TGTGCCAGCAGTTACCGCTACGAGCAGTACTTC.

V gene TRBV18 combines with J gene TRBJ2-1; 15 positions match TRBD2. Germline CDR1 is KGHSH and CDR2 is LQKENI. V dropped 4 bases and J dropped 6; count of bases not matched to a gene: 4. The CDR3 contains 16 residues. The CDR3 reads CASSQMGLAGGNEQFF. The CDR3 region has the DNA TGTGCCAGCTCACAAATGGGACTAGCGGGAGGCAATGAGCAGTTCTTC.

A single count supports this clone. The chain has TRBV7-2 and TRBJ2-5; maybe TRBD2 (5 bases). V gave up 3 bases and J gave up 5 bases, with 10 bases separating them. CDR1 and CDR2 (germline): SGHTA, FQGNSA. The CDR3 is 13 amino acids. CDR3 sequence reads: CASSFTSFETQYF. In nucleotides, the CDR3 is TGTGCCAGCAGCTTCACTAGTTTTGAGACCCAGTACTTC.

The chain couples TRBV6-5 to TRBJ1-3; possible D gene TRBD1, 5 bases. CDR1 and CDR2 from the germline V gene are MNHEY and SVGAGI. This CDR3 has 14 residues. Trimming left V 6 bases short and J 7 bases short, with 16 bases between. Here the CDR3 reads CASRSGYPGNTIYF. CDR3 nucleotide sequence: TGTGCCAGCAGATCAGGGTATCCCGGTAACACCATATATTTT.

This clone was seen more than once but under ten times. The rearrangement uses TRBV5-6 and TRBJ2-7, with 8 bases lining up with TRBD1. The junction had 8 bases not matched to a gene; V was cut back by 5 bases and J by 1 base. This CDR3 is built from 15 residues. Germline V gene data show CDR1 as SGHDT and CDR2 as YYEEEE. The CDR3 loop is CASSAGTGVSYEQYF. As DNA, the CDR3 is TGTGCCAGCAGTGCCGGGACAGGCGTATCCTACGAGCAGTACTTC.

The chain employs TRBV30 and TRBJ2-1, with D possibly being TRBD1 (6 bases). The germline V gene has CDR1 GTSNPN and CDR2 SVGIG (reference sequence). This CDR3 has 13 residues. Trimming cost V 4 bases and J 12 bases, with 19 bases left between them. The CDR3 loop is CAWTIAGARRQFF. DNA of the CDR3: TGTGCCTGGACCATAGCAGGGGCTAGACGGCAGTTCTTC.

The chain employs TRBV12-5 and TRBJ2-1, with TRBD1 as a possible D gene (6 bases). V was clipped by 6 bases and J by 7 bases, with 13 bases between them. Germline lookup yields CDR1 LGHNT and CDR2 FRNRAP. This CDR3 region has 13 residues. The CDR3 DNA sequence: TGTGCTAGTGGCCAACAGGGTTTTAATGAGCAGTTCTTC. Amino acids: CASGQQGFNEQFF.

This chain joins TRBV6-5 and TRBJ1-4, with 9 bases fitting TRBD1. Germline loops: CDR1 MNHEY, CDR2 SVGAGI. The ends lost 6 bases at V and 8 bases at J; junction bases unmatched: 10. The CDR3 runs 15 residues. As DNA, the CDR3 is TGTGCCAGCAGACGGGACAGGGTGGAGGGCGAAAAACTGTTTTTT. Translating gives CASRRDRVEGEKLFF.

Only one count was recorded for this clone. This chain connects TRBV5-4 to TRBJ1-1; D is perhaps TRBD1 (5 bases). The CDR3 covers 16 residues. With 0 bases removed from V and 0 bases from J, the gap between germline ends came to 12 bases. Germline V lookup: CDR1 SGHNT, CDR2 YYREEE (reference sequence). In DNA, the CDR3 is TGTGCCAGCAGCTTGGGGCCAGCAGGGATGAACACTGAAGCTTTCTTT. This encodes CASSLGPAGMNTEAFF.

This sequence joins TRBV6-5 and TRBJ2-7; 8 nucleotides line up with TRBD2. The ends lost 6 bases at V and 0 bases at J; junction bases unmatched: 7. The CDR3 has 15 residues. The germline V gene has CDR1 MNHEY and CDR2 SVGAGI. CDR3 sequence reads: CASRVGGVYSYEQYF. In DNA form, the CDR3 reads TGTGCCAGCAGAGTCGGGGGGGTATACTCCTACGAGCAGTACTTC.

This chain uses TRBV18 with TRBJ2-1; a weak D match, TRBD1 (5 bases). There are 12 residues in the CDR3. Germline values: CDR1 KGHSH, CDR2 LQKENI. Trimming left V 6 bases short and J 7 bases short, with 10 bases between. This CDR3 is CASSETVNEQFF. In DNA, the CDR3 is TGTGCCAGCTCCGAGACAGTGAATGAGCAGTTCTTC.

The chain combines TRBV19 with TRBJ1-1; D is possibly TRBD1 (6 bases). The CDR3 length is 16 residues. V was clipped by 10 bases and J by 0 bases, with 21 bases between them. Germline loops: CDR1 LNHDA, CDR2 SQIVND (reference sequence). The CDR3 reads CATREGDLTMNTEAFF. The CDR3 region has the DNA TGTGCCACCCGAGAGGGGGACCTAACAATGAACACTGAAGCTTTCTTT.